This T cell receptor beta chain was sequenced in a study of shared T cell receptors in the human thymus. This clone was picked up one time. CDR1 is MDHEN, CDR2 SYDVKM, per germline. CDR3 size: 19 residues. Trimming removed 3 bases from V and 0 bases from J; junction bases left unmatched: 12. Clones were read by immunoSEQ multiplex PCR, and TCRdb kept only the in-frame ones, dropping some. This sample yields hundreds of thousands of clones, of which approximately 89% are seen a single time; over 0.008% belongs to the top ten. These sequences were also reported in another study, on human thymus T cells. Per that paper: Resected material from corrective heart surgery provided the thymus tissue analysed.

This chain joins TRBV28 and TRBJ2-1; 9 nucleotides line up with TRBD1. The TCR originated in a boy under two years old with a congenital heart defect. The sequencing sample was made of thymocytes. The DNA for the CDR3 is TGTGCCAGCAGTTTTAGGGACAGGGTAAAGCGTAGCTCCTACAATGAGCAGTTCTTC. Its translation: CASSFRDRVKRSSYNEQFF.